This is a list of T cell receptor beta chains from one sample in a study of blood T cells in healthy people across ages. TCRdb reprocessed the 5' RACE reads with MiXCR, giving one entry per CDR3 protein. The repertoire includes 1 million or so distinct CDR3 sequences, around 45% of them detected once, and approximately 19% sits in the top ten. The sequenced material came from blood. These receptors all come from a woman aged 60 to 75 in good health. Each CDR3 is given with its conserved first and last residue. D genes are given only for firm matches. Expanded clones are given a class, and other clones once, few, many or no size at all.

J gene | clone size | V gene | D gene | CDR3 DNA | CDR3 protein
TRBJ2-5 | - | TRBV14 | TRBD2 | TGTGCCAGCAGCCAAAGGCTGGCGGGAGTATCCCTCCCGGACCTCCAAGAGACCCAGTACTTC | CASSQRLAGVSLPDLQETQYF
TRBJ2-7 | few | TRBV6-6 | TRBD1 | TGTGCCAGCAGTAATCGACAGGGGAGTAACGAGCAGTACTTC | CASSNRQGSNEQYF
TRBJ1-1 | - | TRBV7-6 | TRBD1 | TGTGCCAGCACCCTCAGACAGGGGGCTACTGAAGCTTTCTTT | CASTLRQGATEAFF
TRBJ2-7 | - | TRBV11-2 | TRBD1 | TGTGCCAGCAGCTTAGTCTTCCCGCGGACAGGGGGCTTTTATGACGAGCAGTACTTC | CASSLVFPRTGGFYDEQYF
TRBJ2-5 | - | TRBV5-1 | TRBD2 | TGCGCCAGCAGCCTGAGACTAGCGGGAGCCGAGGAGACCCAGTACTTC | CASSLRLAGAEETQYF
TRBJ2-6 | - | TRBV2 | - | TGTGCCAGCAGGGCGGAGCCCTCTGGGGCCAACGTCCTGACTTTC | CASRAEPSGANVLTF
TRBJ2-3 | - | TRBV29-1 | - | TGCAGCGTTGAAGAAGTTGGGCAGCGCACAGATACGCAGTATTTT | CSVEEVGQRTDTQYF
TRBJ2-1 | few | TRBV5-1 | - | TGCGCCAGCAGCTTGAAACTAGCTTCTTACAATGAGCAGTTCTTC | CASSLKLASYNEQFF
TRBJ2-2 | once | TRBV2 | - | TGTGCCAGCGAAGTCGCGAACACCGGGGAGCTGTTTTTT | CASEVANTGELFF
TRBJ1-6 | few | TRBV12-3/TRBV12-4 | TRBD1 | TGTGCCAGCAGCGCCGGGACAGGGCGACTTTCACCCCTCCACTTT | CASSAGTGRLSPLHF
TRBJ2-4 | - | TRBV2 | - | TGTGCCAGCATGGGCGGGTTAGCCAAAAACATTCAGTACTTC | CASMGGLAKNIQYF
TRBJ2-3 | few | TRBV3-1 | TRBD2 | TGTGCCAGCAGTCGACTACCCTCAGGACTAGCGGGAGTCGTAGGCACAGATACGCAGTATTTT | CASSRLPSGLAGVVGTDTQYF
TRBJ2-1 | once | TRBV12-5 | TRBD2 | TGTGCTAGTGGTTTGGTAGTCGGGACTAGCGGGAATGAGCAGTTCTTC | CASGLVVGTSGNEQFF
TRBJ1-2 | - | TRBV20-1 | - | TGCAGTGCTCCGGTAGCTAACTATGGCCACACCTTC | CSAPVANYGHTF
TRBJ2-7 | few | TRBV20-1 | TRBD1 | TGCAGTGCTAGAGATAGGTTTGGGGGACAGGGCTACGAGCAGTACTTC | CSARDRFGGQGYEQYF
TRBJ2-3 | - | TRBV6-6 | - | TGTGCCAGCAGTTACGCCCTAGTCCCAGATACGCAGTATTTT | CASSYALVPDTQYF
TRBJ2-7 | few | TRBV7-2 | TRBD2 | TGTGCCAGCAGCTTAGAGTCGTCTAGCGGGATGAGGGAGCAGTACTTC | CASSLESSSGMREQYF